Listed here are 19 T cell receptor beta chains from one sample, sequenced in a study of technical replicates of blood from four donors. The data were produced by immunoSEQ multiplex PCR, yet TCRdb's version contains in-frame clones alone and is incomplete. The data show 65,000 to 95,000 clones, around 97% seen once. Specimen: T cells isolated from PBMCs. These receptors all stem from a human donor in good health.

This chain joins TRBV14 and TRBJ2-1; D possibly corresponds to TRBD2 (5 bases). Per the germline V gene, CDR1 is SGHDN and CDR2 is FVKESK. The CDR3 has 15 amino acids. V shed 3 bases and J shed 3 bases, with 12 bases lying between them. CDR3 DNA sequence: TGTGCCAGCAGCCAGGTGAGGAGGAACTACAATGAGCAGTTCTTC. This translates into CASSQVRRNYNEQFF.

This clone has just a few counts. This chain links TRBV2 with TRBJ1-4; D is uncertain. CDR1 is SNHLY and CDR2 is FYNNEI in the germline V gene. The CDR3 has 12 residues. Trimming pared 4 bases from V and 5 bases from J, leaving 5 bases between. CDR3 sequence reads: CASSGRNEKLFF. CDR3 nucleotide sequence: TGTGCCAGCAGTGGGCGGAATGAAAAACTGTTTTTT.

The J gene is TRBJ1-2, the V gene TRBV4-3, with TRBD1 matching over 7 bases. The CDR3 runs 16 residues. From germline, CDR1 is LGHNA and CDR2 YSLEER. Trimming cost V 3 bases and J 0 bases; bases outside gene matches: 7. CDR3 sequence reads: CASSQLGQATNYGYTF. In DNA form, the CDR3 reads TGCGCCAGCAGCCAGCTAGGACAGGCAACTAACTATGGCTACACCTTC.

This chain uses TRBV9 with TRBJ2-1; 10 bases line up with TRBD1. CDR1 and CDR2 from the germline V gene are SGDLS and YYNGEE. Unmatched junction bases numbered 15, after V lost 0 bases and J lost 3 bases. This CDR3 is 20 amino acids long. CDR3 residues: CASSVAFGDRGSGLYNEQFF. Written as DNA, the CDR3 is TGTGCCAGCAGCGTAGCCTTCGGGGACAGGGGCTCCGGCCTCTACAATGAGCAGTTCTTC.

The chain recombines TRBV6-5 with TRBJ2-7; 10 bases align to TRBD2. CDR1 is MNHEY, CDR2 SVGAGI, per germline. There are 14 residues in the CDR3. V was clipped by 7 bases and J by 4 bases; unmatched bases: 7. CDR3 bases: TGTGCCAGCACCTCTAGCGGGAGTCGGTACGAGCAGTACTTC. It is translated as CASTSSGSRYEQYF.

V and J are TRBV4-1 and TRBJ1-1; a possible D gene is TRBD1 (6 bases). The CDR3 is 16 amino acids. V was clipped by 1 base and J by 5 bases, with 17 bases between them. The germline V gene has CDR1 MGHRA and CDR2 YSYEKL. The CDR3 DNA reads TGCGCCAGCAGCCAAGTCCCCTTGGAACAGGGAACTGAAGCTTTCTTT. It specifies CASSQVPLEQGTEAFF.

The chain uses TRBV19 and TRBJ2-1; 8 nucleotides match TRBD2. CDR1 LNHDA and CDR2 SQIVND come from the germline V gene (reference sequence). The CDR3 spans 16 residues. After removal of 7 bases from V and 10 bases from J, the junction contained 18 bases not matched to a gene. CDR3 in DNA: TGTGCCAGTATGGGAATGGCGGCGGGAGGAAAAGACGAGCAGTTCTTC. The encoded protein is CASMGMAAGGKDEQFF.

V usage is TRBV2 and J usage is TRBJ1-1, with D maybe TRBD1 (5 bases). CDR1 is SNHLY and CDR2 is FYNNEI in the germline V gene. The CDR3 sequence is 15 residues long. The ends were cut back, 4 bases at V and 2 bases at J, with 14 bases in the middle. The CDR3 nucleotides are TGTGCCAGCAGTGCGGTCGGACACATCAACACTGAAGCTTTCTTT. It codes for CASSAVGHINTEAFF.

This chain connects TRBV28 to TRBJ1-3; D is undetermined. The CDR3 length is 15 residues. The germline V and J ends were trimmed by 3 bases and 4 bases, with 13 bases remaining between them. Germline CDR1 MDHEN, CDR2 SYDVKM. The chain's CDR3 is CASSFSGFTGNTIYF. The DNA for the CDR3 is TGTGCCAGCAGTTTCTCGGGGTTCACGGGAAACACCATATATTTT. The full variable domain, rest sourced from reference TRBV28 and TRBJ1-3, is DVKVTQSSRYLVKRTGEKVFLECVQDMDHENMFWYRQDPGLGLRLIYFSYDVKMKEKGDIPEGYSVSREKKERFSLILESASTNQTSMYLCASSFSGFTGNTIYFGEGSWLTVV.

This clone was picked up one time. J is TRBJ1-5 and V is TRBV6-5; unclear D gene. In germline, CDR1 is MNHEY, CDR2 SVGAGI. This CDR3 is 14 amino acids long. Between the trimmed V and J ends, which lost 0 bases and 5 bases, there was a span of 8 bases. This CDR3 reads CASSYSSGDQPQHF. In nucleotides, the CDR3 is TGTGCCAGCAGTTACTCGAGCGGGGATCAGCCCCAGCATTTT.

J is TRBJ1-5 and V is TRBV28; D is perhaps TRBD1 (5 bases). CDR3 size: 12 residues. Germline V gene lookup returns CDR1 MDHEN and CDR2 SYDVKM. V was trimmed by 7 bases and J by 4 bases, leaving 8 bases between them. The CDR3 region has the DNA TGTGCCAGCATTGGGGGGAATCAGCCCCAGCATTTT. Protein: CASIGGNQPQHF. Looking up the rest from reference TRBV28 and TRBJ1-5 gives the full variable domain: DVKVTQSSRYLVKRTGEKVFLECVQDMDHENMFWYRQDPGLGLRLIYFSYDVKMKEKGDIPEGYSVSREKKERFSLILESASTNQTSMYLCASIGGNQPQHFGDGTRLSIL.

The V gene is TRBV6-5, the J gene TRBJ2-1; TRBD2 is a possible D gene (6 bases). V shed 2 bases and J shed 3 bases, with 8 bases lying between them. The CDR3 contains 14 residues. Germline assignment: CDR1 MNHEY and CDR2 SVGAGI. Here the CDR3 reads CASSYGRSYNEQFF. The DNA for the CDR3 is TGTGCCAGCAGTTACGGGAGGAGCTACAATGAGCAGTTCTTC.

This sequence joins TRBV7-9 and TRBJ1-1, with TRBD1 matching over 10 bases. The CDR3 covers 15 residues. V was pared by 0 bases and J by 5 bases, with 3 bases of the junction left unmatched. Germline values: CDR1 SEHNR, CDR2 FQNEAQ (reference sequence). The CDR3 region has the DNA TGTGCCAGCAGCTTAGCCCGGACAGGGGGGACTGAAGCTTTCTTT. Translation gives CASSLARTGGTEAFF.

The CDR3 DNA is TGTGCCAGCAGGGGACAGGGATACATCGAGACCCAGTACTTC. This translates into CASRGQGYIETQYF. The chain links TRBV6-1 to TRBJ2-5, with 9 bases lining up with TRBD1. The CDR3 has 14 residues. Germline V CDR1 and CDR2: MNHNS, SASEGT. J was trimmed by 5 bases and V by 6 bases; bases with no gene match: 7.

J is TRBJ2-7 and V is TRBV25-1; D is undetermined. The CDR3 length is 13 residues. Trimming pared 3 bases from V and 0 bases from J, leaving 6 bases between. The germline V gene has CDR1 MGHDK and CDR2 SYGVNS. CDR3 DNA: TGTGCCAGCAGTGATTCAGGCTCCTACGAGCAGTACTTC. This translates into CASSDSGSYEQYF.

J is TRBJ1-2 and V is TRBV6-5; a weak D match, TRBD1 (6 bases). Germline V CDR1 and CDR2: MNHEY, SVGAGI. Trimming removed 4 bases from V and 10 bases from J, with 19 bases in between. This CDR3 has 14 amino acids. The CDR3: CASSSPGHFTLYTF. For the CDR3, the DNA is TGTGCCAGCAGTTCTCCGGGACACTTTACTCTCTACACCTTC.

This rearrangement joins TRBV11-2 to TRBJ1-3; D is uncertain. V was cut by 5 bases and J by 2 bases, with 10 bases left in between. Looked up from germline, CDR1 is SGHAT and CDR2 is FQNNGV. The CDR3 loop spans 14 amino acids. The CDR3 DNA is TGTGCCAGCAGCCGAGGCGGGGCTGGAAACACCATATATTTT. It yields the protein CASSRGGAGNTIYF.

The chain joins TRBV28 to TRBJ2-2; TRBD2 is a possible D gene (5 bases). Germline values: CDR1 MDHEN, CDR2 SYDVKM. The CDR3 is 15 residues long. V gave up 6 bases and J gave up 4 bases, with 15 bases separating them. The CDR3 loop is CASSPLAISTGELFF. In nucleotides, the CDR3 is TGTGCCAGCAGCCCCTTAGCGATTAGCACCGGGGAGCTGTTTTTT.

The chain couples TRBV10-3 to TRBJ1-4; 9 bases are a match to TRBD1. V was pared by 8 bases and J by 7 bases, with 11 bases of the junction left unmatched. The V gene's germline CDR1 is ENHRY and CDR2 SYGVKD. The CDR3 extends over 15 amino acids. The CDR3: CAIGPGTGHFEKLFF. The DNA of the CDR3 is TGTGCCATCGGACCCGGGACAGGGCATTTTGAAAAACTGTTTTTT.